A single sample is the source of the 14 T cell receptor delta chains below, sequenced in a study of γδ T cells in repeated Plasmodium falciparum infection. TCRdb used CATT to re-call clones from the multiplex PCR reads. The top ten hold around 8.6% of the sample, which has about 48,000 delta-chain clones, 1.5% to 2% seen once. Gammadelta T cells were flow-sorted from PBMC into Vgamma9/Vdelta2+ and Vdelta2-negative populations for bulk analysis. The sequenced sample consisted of gamma-delta T cells from blood. All receptors derive from a pool of human donors (malaria-infected and uninfected, not separated).

This clone was seen only a few times. A read error likely explains why the TCRdb protein, taken from a much larger clone, differs from this DNA's translation at residue 14; the protein shown is translated from the DNA. This chain joins TRDV1 and TRDJ1; D gene uncertain. The V end was cut by 1 base, the J end by 2 bases, with 29 bases between. The CDR3 contains 21 residues. Per germline, CDR1 TSWWSYY and CDR2 QGS. CDR3 residues: CALGEPTVSIIINQGTDKLIF. In DNA form, the CDR3 reads TGTGCTCTTGGGGAACCCACCGTTAGTATAATAATTAATCAGGGGACCGATAAACTCATCTTT.

This clone was counted only a few times. The mismatch at residue 4 between this DNA's translation and the TCRdb protein of a much larger clone likely reflects a read error; the protein shown is translated from the DNA. The CDR3: CAYGSTPRLRGLPGGRPFTDKLIF. DNA of the CDR3: TGTGCTTATGGGAGCACCCCGCGGCTACGTGGCCTCCCTGGGGGCCGGCCTTTCACCGATAAACTCATCTTT. This chain uses TRAV38-2/DV8 with TRDJ1, with 7 bases that match TRDD3. TCRdb offers no J gene call, so here the DNA was matched to germline to obtain one. CDR1 and CDR2 (germline): TSESDYY, QEAYKQQN. The CDR3 totals 24 residues.

As to this clone: A read error is likely here: a far larger clone is one base away. Different DNA sequences within this sample yield the same CDR3. This chain connects TRDV1 to TRDJ1, with D maybe TRDD2 (6 bases). No J gene is reported in TCRdb; it was inferred here by comparing the DNA with germline. The V and J ends lost 4 bases and 0 bases respectively, with 18 bases between them. The germline CDR1 and CDR2 sequences are TSWWSYY and QGS. This CDR3 is 17 amino acids long. The CDR3 region is CALGVLRGILYTDKLIF. The CDR3 bases are TGTGCTCTTGGGGTCCTACGTGGTATACTTTACACCGATAAACTCATCTTT.

For this clone: TCRdb's protein, taken from a much larger clone, differs from this DNA's translation at residue 9, likely owing to a read error; the protein displayed comes from the DNA. The J gene went uncalled, whereas the V gene is TRDV1; TRDD3 is the table's D call, not checked against the DNA. Germline lookup yields CDR1 TSWWSYY and CDR2 QGS. There are 24 residues in the CDR3. CDR3 protein: CALGELGLSLNSLSLGDHSPKIIF. Written as DNA, the CDR3 is TGTGCTCTTGGGGAACTAGGATTGTCTTTGAACTCCCTTAGTCTTGGGGATCACTCCCCTAAAATCATCTTT.

Of note for this clone: The TCRdb protein, from a much larger clone, departs from this DNA's translation at residue 14, likely by read error; the protein shown derives from the DNA. The V and J genes are TRDV2 and TRDJ1; TRDD3 matches at 9 bases. Per the germline V gene, CDR1 is GEAIGNYY and CDR2 is EKD. This CDR3 is built from 18 residues. The V segment lost 3 bases and the J segment 8 bases; nucleotides outside the gene matches: 21. The CDR3 here is CACDPLGDSRNPSAKLIF. The CDR3 coding sequence is TGTGCCTGTGACCCTCTGGGGGATTCCCGTAACCCGTCCGCCAAACTCATCTTT.

This clone has a count of ten or more. TCRdb's protein for this DNA is that of a much larger clone and differs from the translation at residue 5, likely a read error; the protein shown is the DNA translation. The V and J genes are TRDV1 and TRDJ1; 10 bases are shared with TRDD3. The CDR3 is made up of 17 amino acids. CDR1 is TSWWSYY and CDR2 is QGS in the germline V gene. Trimming took 7 bases from V and 3 from J; bases not matched to a gene: 14. The CDR3 bases are TGTGCTCTTGCGGCTCTCCTACGGGGGATACGATCCGATAAACTCATCTTT. Translating it yields CALAALLRGIRSDKLIF.

This clone was detected a few times. The TCRdb protein comes from a much larger clone and disagrees with this DNA's translation at residue 20, likely due to a read error; the protein given here is derived from the DNA. This CDR3 is CALGEQPVLTFLHVLVDWYADKLIF. CDR3 sequence (DNA): TGTGCTCTTGGGGAACAACCTGTACTAACTTTCCTACACGTACTGGTTGATTGGTACGCCGATAAACTCATCTTT. This chain joins TRDV1 and TRDJ1; 7 nucleotides match TRDD2. Germline matching of the DNA provided the J gene here, since TCRdb leaves it blank. V lost 1 base and J lost 3; bases outside the gene matches: 35. Germline lookup yields CDR1 TSWWSYY and CDR2 QGS. There are 25 residues in the CDR3.

To note about this clone: This likely stems from a read error, as it lies one base from a far larger clone. Other DNA sequences in this sample translate to the same CDR3. The J gene is TRDJ2, the V gene TRDV1, with 10 positions matching TRDD3. The J gene is not listed in TCRdb, so it was assigned here from a DNA match to germline. The trim removed 4 bases at V and 6 bases at J, leaving 14 bases unmatched. Germline CDR1 TSWWSYY, CDR2 QGS. This CDR3 comprises 18 residues. The CDR3 DNA reads TGTGCTCTTGGGGCTCTTCCTCCACCCTGGGGGATAGCAGCACAACTCTTCTTT. It yields the protein CALGALPPPWGIAAQLFF.

This clone was counted between two and nine times. TCRdb's entry gives the protein of a much larger clone, which mismatches this DNA's translation at residue 7, likely from a read error; the protein reported here is translated from the DNA. The CDR3 sequence is CALGELTRGPDTDKLIF. The CDR3 DNA reads as TGTGCTCTTGGGGAACTCACCAGGGGCCCGGACACCGATAAACTCATCTTT. V is TRDV1 and J is TRDJ1; D is ambiguous. The J gene is absent in TCRdb and was assigned here via DNA matching to germline. The V gene's germline CDR1 is TSWWSYY and CDR2 QGS. This CDR3 is built from 17 residues. V lost 0 bases and J 0 bases, leaving 14 bases between the germline ends.

This clone was seen many times. The protein TCRdb lists belongs to a much larger clone and differs from this DNA's translation at residue 9, which points to a read error; the protein shown is made from the DNA. This rearrangement joins TRDV1 to TRDJ2, with D possibly TRDD3 on 6 matching bases. Germline assignment: CDR1 TSWWSYY and CDR2 QGS. The CDR3 length is 13 residues. The DNA for the CDR3 is TGTGCTCTTTGGGGGGGACTGACAGAACAACTCTTCTTT. Translation: CALWGGLTEQLFF.

This clone was observed a few times. TCRdb has a much larger clone's protein, which differs at residue 11 from the translation of this DNA, likely because of a read error; what is shown is the protein translated from the DNA. The genes are TRDV2 and TRDJ1; 11 nucleotides line up with TRDD3. The CDR3 sequence is 17 residues long. CDR1 and CDR2 (germline): GEAIGNYY, EKD. Losses at the gene ends were 2 bases for V and 1 base for J; bases not matched to a gene: 8. CDR3 DNA sequence: TGTGCCTGTGACAAACTGGGGGATAAAACTATCACCGATAAACTCATCTTT. Its protein product is CACDKLGDKTITDKLIF.

The gene calls are TRDV1 and TRDJ1; 10 positions match TRDD3. TCRdb records no J gene; here it was assigned by comparing the DNA to germline. Germline CDR1 TSWWSYY, CDR2 QGS. The CDR3 covers 22 residues. Losses at the gene ends were 3 bases for V and 7 bases for J; bases not matched to a gene: 29. CDR3: CALGDNLPLIGGDWGIGTKLIF. The CDR3 region has the DNA TGTGCTCTTGGGGATAACCTTCCCCTTATAGGAGGTGACTGGGGGATCGGGACTAAACTCATCTTT.

This clone was seen only a few times. The protein that TCRdb holds for this DNA derives from a much larger clone and differs from the translated DNA at residue 5, which likely indicates a read error; the protein shown here is translated from the DNA. V usage is TRDV1 and J usage is TRDJ1; 8 bases align to TRDD2. The J gene comes from matching the DNA to germline here; TCRdb lacks it. Unmatched junction bases numbered 17, after V lost 5 bases and J lost 0 bases. The germline gives CDR1 TSWWSYY, CDR2 QGS. The CDR3 contains 19 residues. The CDR3 region is CALGLDFLLRLTNTDKLIF. The CDR3 DNA reads as TGTGCTCTTGGGTTAGACTTCCTACTCCGACTTACTAACACCGATAAACTCATCTTT.

This clone has at least ten counts. TCRdb lists the protein of a much larger clone for this DNA, which differs at residue 13, so this is likely a read error; the protein given here is translated from the DNA itself. This chain links TRDV1 with TRDJ4; D might be TRDD3 (6 bases). Germline V gene sequence: CDR1 TSWWSYY, CDR2 QGS. V was cut by 2 bases and J by 6 bases, with 22 bases left in between. This CDR3 contains 16 residues. The DNA for the CDR3 is TGTGCTCTTGGGGAAATTGGTGGGCTGGGGACCGGGACCCTGATCTTT. Protein: CALGEIGGLGTGTLIF.